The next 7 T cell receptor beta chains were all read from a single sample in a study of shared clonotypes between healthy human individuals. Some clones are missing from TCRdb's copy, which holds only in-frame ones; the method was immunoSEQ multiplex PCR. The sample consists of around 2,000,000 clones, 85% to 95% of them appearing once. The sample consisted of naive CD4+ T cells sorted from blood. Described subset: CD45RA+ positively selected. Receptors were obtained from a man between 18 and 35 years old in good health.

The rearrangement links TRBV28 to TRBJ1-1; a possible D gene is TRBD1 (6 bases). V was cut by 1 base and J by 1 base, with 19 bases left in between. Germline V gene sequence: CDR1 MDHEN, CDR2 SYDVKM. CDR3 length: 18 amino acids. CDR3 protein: CASSLSEGWGRGNTEAFF. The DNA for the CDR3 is TGTGCCAGCAGTTTATCGGAGGGCTGGGGGCGAGGGAACACTGAAGCTTTCTTT.

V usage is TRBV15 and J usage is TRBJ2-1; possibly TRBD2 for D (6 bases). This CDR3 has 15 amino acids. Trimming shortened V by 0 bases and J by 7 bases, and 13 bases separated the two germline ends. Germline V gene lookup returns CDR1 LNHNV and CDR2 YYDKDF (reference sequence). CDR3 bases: TGTGCCACCAGCAGAGATTCCGGGGGTGGAAATGAGCAGTTCTTC. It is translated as CATSRDSGGGNEQFF.

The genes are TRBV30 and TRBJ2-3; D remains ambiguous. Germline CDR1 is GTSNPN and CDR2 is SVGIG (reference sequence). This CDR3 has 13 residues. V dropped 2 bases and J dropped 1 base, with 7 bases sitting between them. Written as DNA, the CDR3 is TGTGCCTGGAGTAAGCACGGCACAGATACGCAGTATTTT. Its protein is CAWSKHGTDTQYF.

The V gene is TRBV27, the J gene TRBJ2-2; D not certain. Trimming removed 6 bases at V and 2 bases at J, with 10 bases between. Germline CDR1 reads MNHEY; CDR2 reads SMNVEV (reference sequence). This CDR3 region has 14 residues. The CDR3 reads CASRADSNTGELFF. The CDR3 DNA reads TGTGCCAGCAGGGCAGATTCTAACACCGGGGAGCTGTTTTTT.

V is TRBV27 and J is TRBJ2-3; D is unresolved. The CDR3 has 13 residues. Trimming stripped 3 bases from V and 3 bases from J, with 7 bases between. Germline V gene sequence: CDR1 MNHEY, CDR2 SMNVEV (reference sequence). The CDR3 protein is CASSLMGTDTQYF. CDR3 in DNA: TGTGCCAGCAGTTTGATGGGGACAGATACGCAGTATTTT.

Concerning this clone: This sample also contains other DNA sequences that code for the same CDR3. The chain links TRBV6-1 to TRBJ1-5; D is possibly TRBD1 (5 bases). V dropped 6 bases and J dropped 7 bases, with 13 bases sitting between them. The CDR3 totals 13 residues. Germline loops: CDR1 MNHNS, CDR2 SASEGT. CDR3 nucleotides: TGTGCCAGCAGCGGAGATCGGGGGCAGCCCCAGCATTTT. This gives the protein CASSGDRGQPQHF.

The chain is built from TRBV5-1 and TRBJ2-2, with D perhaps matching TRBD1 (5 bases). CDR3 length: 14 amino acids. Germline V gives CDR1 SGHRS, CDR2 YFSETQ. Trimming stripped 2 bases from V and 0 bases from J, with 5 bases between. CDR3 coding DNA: TGCGCCAGCAGCTTCAGGGCGAACACCGGGGAGCTGTTTTTT. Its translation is CASSFRANTGELFF.